This passage covers 32 T cell receptor beta chains from one sample sequenced in a study of T cell responses to AZD1222 COVID-19 vaccine. Libraries were prepared by immunoSEQ multiplex PCR; TCRdb keeps only in-frame clonotypes and omits some of them. The sample lists 140,000 or so clones; about 93% were seen once. The material sequenced was peripheral blood, taken 28 days after the second AZD1222 dose. The origin of the receptors is an adult who received the AZD1222 COVID-19 vaccine.

The rearrangement uses TRBV3-1 (or the pseudogene TRBV3-2) and TRBJ2-7, with D possibly TRBD1 on 6 matching bases. CDR1 is LGHDT and CDR2 is YNNKEL in the germline V gene (reference sequence). The CDR3 extends over 13 amino acids. Trimming removed 4 bases at V and 8 bases at J, with 15 bases between. CDR3 residues: CASSRENREKQYF. In DNA form, the CDR3 reads TGTGCCAGCAGCCGGGAGAACAGGGAGAAGCAGTACTTC.

This chain links TRBV7-3 with TRBJ1-1; D remains unclear. The length of the CDR3 is 13 residues. Deletions cut 5 bases from V and 5 bases from J, with 12 bases between. The germline CDR1 and CDR2 sequences are SGHTA and FQGTGA. The CDR3: CASSLRMGTEAFF. DNA for the CDR3: TGTGCCAGCAGCCTCCGAATGGGTACTGAAGCTTTCTTT.

This chain uses TRBV2 with TRBJ1-2; D might be TRBD1 (5 bases). Trimming shortened V by 6 bases and J by 8 bases, and 22 bases separated the two germline ends. Germline V gene data show CDR1 as SNHLY and CDR2 as FYNNEI. This CDR3 comprises 15 residues. DNA of the CDR3: TGTGCCAGCAGAGCACTTGGGGGGGTCGCAGAAGGCTACACCTTC. Encoded protein: CASRALGGVAEGYTF.

The J gene is TRBJ1-6, the V gene TRBV14; possibly TRBD1 for D (6 bases). The ends were cut back, 0 bases at V and 7 bases at J, with 13 bases in the middle. Germline values: CDR1 SGHDN, CDR2 FVKESK. The CDR3 spans 16 residues. The CDR3 DNA is TGTGCCAGCAGCCAAGATCCGCCAGGGGCAAATTCACCCCTCCACTTT. This translates into CASSQDPPGANSPLHF.

CDR3 loop: CASSLDAASSYNEQFF. The CDR3, as DNA: TGTGCCAGCAGCTTAGATGCGGCTAGCTCCTACAATGAGCAGTTCTTC. The V and J genes are TRBV7-2 and TRBJ2-1; D is unclear. CDR3 length: 16 residues. Germline-derived CDR1 and CDR2 are SGHTA and FQGNSA. V shed 1 base and J shed 0 bases, with 10 bases lying between them.

This clone was counted a few times. The chain is built from TRBV7-9 and TRBJ1-1, with D perhaps matching TRBD1 (5 bases). Germline V gene sequence: CDR1 SEHNR, CDR2 FQNEAQ (reference sequence). Trimming removed 1 base at V and 10 bases at J, with 22 bases between. CDR3 length: 16 residues. The CDR3 spells CASSLEYSGHPGGAFF. Written as DNA, the CDR3 is TGTGCCAGCAGCTTAGAGTATTCCGGACACCCCGGCGGAGCTTTCTTT.

This clone was recorded only once. The chain employs TRBV13 and TRBJ2-5, with D perhaps TRBD1 or TRBD2 (5 bases each). The CDR3 contains 15 residues. Trimming pared 0 bases from V and 5 bases from J, leaving 13 bases between. Germline CDR1 is PRHDT and CDR2 is FYEKMQ (reference sequence). The DNA of the CDR3 is TGTGCCAGCAGCTTAGGGTCCCGGGGCGGGGAGACCCAGTACTTC. It encodes CASSLGSRGGETQYF.

The rearrangement links TRBV19 to TRBJ2-3; 12 nucleotides match TRBD1. V shed 3 bases, J shed 2 bases, and the junction held 9 bases outside the gene matches. CDR1 is LNHDA, CDR2 SQIVND, per germline (reference sequence). This CDR3 has 18 amino acids. As DNA, the CDR3 is TGTGCCAGTAGTATCGCCGGGACAGGGGGCGGCCACACAGATACGCAGTATTTT. Its translation: CASSIAGTGGGHTDTQYF.

This chain links TRBV7-6 with TRBJ2-3; a possible D gene is TRBD2 (5 bases). The CDR3 is 12 amino acids. Trimming stripped 4 bases from V and 6 bases from J, with 8 bases between. CDR1 is SGHVS and CDR2 is FNYEAQ in the germline V gene. CDR3 residues: CASSSGIDTQYF. The DNA of the CDR3 is TGTGCCAGCAGCTCGGGGATCGATACGCAGTATTTT.

The genes are TRBV5-6 and TRBJ2-5, with D perhaps assigned TRBD1 or TRBD2 (5 bases each). V was trimmed by 2 bases and J by 5 bases, leaving 16 bases between them. CDR1 and CDR2 from the germline V gene are SGHDT and YYEEEE. This CDR3 has 15 amino acids. The CDR3 sequence is CASSFLGRLVETQYF. CDR3 coding DNA: TGTGCCAGCAGCTTTCTGGGACGCTTGGTTGAGACCCAGTACTTC.

The chain couples TRBV19 to TRBJ1-1; D unresolved. Between the trimmed V and J ends, which lost 5 bases and 4 bases, there was a span of 11 bases. Germline V gene sequence: CDR1 LNHDA, CDR2 SQIVND (reference sequence). CDR3 size: 13 residues. This CDR3 is CASSPDSATEAFF. Written as DNA, the CDR3 is TGTGCCAGTAGTCCTGACTCCGCCACTGAAGCTTTCTTT.

This clone was detected a few times. V and J are TRBV3-1 (or the pseudogene TRBV3-2) and TRBJ1-2, with D unresolved. V was pared by 0 bases and J by 8 bases, with 10 bases between. Germline V gene data show CDR1 as LGHDT and CDR2 as YNNKEL (reference sequence). CDR3 length equals 13 residues. CDR3 residues: CASSQDRGRGYTF. DNA for the CDR3: TGTGCCAGCAGCCAAGATCGAGGGCGCGGCTACACCTTC.

The chain employs TRBV19 and TRBJ2-3; D assignment may be TRBD1 or TRBD2 (6 bases each). The germline gives CDR1 LNHDA, CDR2 SQIVND (reference sequence). The CDR3 covers 12 residues. V lost 7 bases to trimming and J lost 6 bases, with 11 bases between them. CDR3 sequence (DNA): TGTGCCAGTAACCTAGGGGGGGATACGCAGTATTTT. Amino acids: CASNLGGDTQYF. The whole variable domain, filled in from reference TRBV19 and TRBJ2-3, reads DGGITQSPKYLFRKEGQNVTLSCEQNLNHDAMYWYRQDPGQGLRLIYYSQIVNDFQKGDIAEGYSVSREKKESFPLTVTSAQKNPTAFYLCASNLGGDTQYFGPGTRLTVL.

This chain uses TRBV7-8 with TRBJ2-2, with D maybe TRBD2 (6 bases). The germline CDR1 and CDR2 sequences are SGHVS and FQNEAQ. The germline V and J ends were trimmed by 2 bases and 8 bases, with 9 bases remaining between them. The CDR3 runs to 13 residues. DNA for the CDR3: TGTGCCAGCAGCTTACGGCGGGGAGGGGAGCTGTTTTTT. This translates into CASSLRRGGELFF.

The chain couples TRBV3-1 (or the pseudogene TRBV3-2) to TRBJ1-6; D unclear. Germline CDR1 reads LGHDT; CDR2 reads YNNKEL (reference sequence). Trimming cost V 1 base and J 9 bases, with 10 bases left between them. The CDR3 consists of 14 residues. For the CDR3, the DNA is TGTGCCAGCAGCCAAGGGCTCCGATTTTCACCCCTCCACTTT. Translated, it gives CASSQGLRFSPLHF.

The V gene is TRBV4-3, the J gene TRBJ2-3; D remains unclear. Germline V gene lookup returns CDR1 LGHNA and CDR2 YSLEER. The CDR3 runs 14 residues. Between the trimmed V and J ends, which lost 4 bases and 2 bases, there was a span of 10 bases. CDR3 loop: CASSPIRFTDTQYF. The CDR3 nucleotides are TGCGCCAGCAGCCCCATCCGGTTCACAGATACGCAGTATTTT.

J is TRBJ2-6 and V is TRBV9; 9 bases agree with TRBD1. The CDR3 totals 18 residues. Germline V CDR1 and CDR2: SGDLS, YYNGEE. The trim removed 0 bases at V and 0 bases at J, leaving 4 bases unmatched. The CDR3 is CASSVVGQGFSGANVLTF. DNA for the CDR3: TGTGCCAGCAGCGTAGTGGGACAGGGTTTCTCTGGGGCCAACGTCCTGACTTTC.

V usage is TRBV27 and J usage is TRBJ1-6; possibly TRBD1 for D (6 bases). CDR1 is MNHEY, CDR2 SMNVEV, per germline (reference sequence). There are 13 residues in the CDR3. The germline V and J ends were trimmed by 3 bases and 9 bases, with 9 bases remaining between them. The CDR3 bases are TGTGCCAGCAGTTTGGGGGGCAGTTCACCCCTCCACTTT. Encoded protein: CASSLGGSSPLHF.

The chain combines TRBV28 with TRBJ1-2; the D gene is possibly TRBD1 (5 bases). Germline lookup yields CDR1 MDHEN and CDR2 SYDVKM. The CDR3 spans 13 residues. Trimming shortened V by 5 bases and J by 7 bases, and 14 bases separated the two germline ends. CDR3 in DNA: TGTGCCAGCAGTCTTTGGGGGAGCGGTGGCTACACCTTC. It yields the protein CASSLWGSGGYTF.

This chain uses TRBV12-5 with TRBJ1-1, with D hard to call. The CDR3 runs 11 residues. Germline V gene sequence: CDR1 LGHNT, CDR2 FRNRAP. The ends were cut back, 3 bases at V and 8 bases at J, with 7 bases in the middle. In DNA form, the CDR3 reads TGTGCTAGTGGTTTAGGCAGGGAAGCTTTCTTT. Translated: CASGLGREAFF.

The chain carries TRBV5-1 and TRBJ1-5; perhaps TRBD1 as D (5 bases). This CDR3 region has 14 residues. Germline assignment: CDR1 SGHRS and CDR2 YFSETQ. Trimming removed 1 base at V and 6 bases at J, with 11 bases between. CDR3 sequence reads: CASSLTSGGQPQHF. The CDR3 DNA reads TGCGCCAGCAGCTTGACCTCCGGGGGTCAGCCCCAGCATTTT.

The chain joins TRBV6-8 to TRBJ1-6; 9 bases fit TRBD1. Germline CDR1 is MNHGY and CDR2 is SAAAGT. The CDR3 runs to 17 residues. The V gene end was trimmed by 6 bases and the J gene end by 4 bases; junction bases not matched to a gene: 10. The CDR3 DNA reads TGTGCCAGCAGCCCCGGGTCGGGACAGGGTTATAATTCACCCCTCCACTTT. It encodes CASSPGSGQGYNSPLHF.

Regarding this clone: Other nucleotide sequences in the sample specify the same CDR3. The chain is built from TRBV2 and TRBJ2-1; the D is unclear. The germline V gene has CDR1 SNHLY and CDR2 FYNNEI. The CDR3 sequence is 11 residues long. Trimming cost V 6 bases and J 4 bases, with 4 bases left between them. CDR3 protein: CASRGYNEQFF. CDR3 in DNA: TGTGCCAGCAGGGGGTACAATGAGCAGTTCTTC.

The J gene is TRBJ2-7, the V gene TRBV7-9; 8 nucleotides line up with TRBD2. The CDR3 is 14 residues long. Germline assignment: CDR1 SEHNR and CDR2 FQNEAQ (reference sequence). After removal of 5 bases from V and 4 bases from J, the junction contained 7 bases not matched to a gene. The CDR3 coding sequence is TGTGCCAGCAGCCCCCGACTAGCGCCTTACGAGCAGTACTTC. It yields the protein CASSPRLAPYEQYF. Full variable domain (rest looked up from reference TRBV7-9 and TRBJ2-7): DTGVSQNPRHKITKRGQNVTFRCDPISEHNRLYWYRQTLGQGPEFLTYFQNEAQLEKSRLLSDRFSAERPKGSFSTLEIQRTEQGDSAMYLCASSPRLAPYEQYFGPGTRLTVT.

The rearrangement links TRBV15 to TRBJ1-1; D ambiguous. The CDR3 is 16 amino acids. Trimming pared 5 bases from V and 4 bases from J, leaving 20 bases between. Looked up from germline, CDR1 is LNHNV and CDR2 is YYDKDF (reference sequence). In DNA form, the CDR3 reads TGTGCCACCAGCTCAAGGCCGGGAGCGGTGAGCACTGAAGCTTTCTTT. It encodes CATSSRPGAVSTEAFF.

The rearrangement links TRBV6-5 to TRBJ1-2; D perhaps matches TRBD1 (5 bases). V was pared by 8 bases and J by 7 bases, with 14 bases between. Germline V gene sequence: CDR1 MNHEY, CDR2 SVGAGI. This CDR3 has 12 amino acids. The CDR3 sequence: CASVGGAAGYTF. The DNA for the CDR3 is TGTGCCAGCGTAGGAGGGGCGGCTGGCTACACCTTC.

This chain joins TRBV5-4 and TRBJ2-7; TRBD1 or TRBD2 may be the D gene (5 bases each). CDR1 and CDR2 from the germline V gene are SGHNT and YYREEE (reference sequence). The CDR3 has 15 amino acids. Trimming cost V 4 bases and J 1 base, with 15 bases left between them. The CDR3 loop reads CASSKRWDQSYEQYF. The CDR3 DNA sequence: TGTGCCAGCAGCAAGAGGTGGGACCAGTCCTACGAGCAGTACTTC.

This chain joins TRBV19 and TRBJ2-1, with 14 bases fitting TRBD2. J gave up 10 bases and V 2 bases, and 4 bases lay outside the gene matches. CDR1 and CDR2 from the germline V gene are LNHDA and SQIVND (reference sequence). The CDR3 is 15 amino acids. In DNA form, the CDR3 reads TGTGCCAGTAGTATACCGGGACTAGCGGGAGTAGAGCAGTTCTTC. It yields the protein CASSIPGLAGVEQFF.

V gene TRBV5-1 combines with J gene TRBJ2-7; 12 bases map to TRBD1. The CDR3 runs 16 residues. CDR1 and CDR2 from the germline V gene are SGHRS and YFSETQ. Trimming took 4 bases from V and 6 from J; bases not matched to a gene: 11. CDR3 residues: CASSKDTGTGGGEQYF. As DNA, the CDR3 is TGCGCCAGCAGCAAGGATACCGGGACAGGGGGCGGCGAGCAGTACTTC.

The chain carries TRBV6-2 or TRBV6-3 and TRBJ1-1; a possible D gene is TRBD1 (5 bases). Germline CDR1 MNHEY, CDR2 SVGEGT. The germline V and J ends were trimmed by 0 bases and 8 bases, with 7 bases remaining between them. The CDR3 extends over 12 amino acids. The CDR3 nucleotides are TGTGCCAGCAGTTACTCGTGGGGGGAAGCTTTCTTT. Residues: CASSYSWGEAFF.

This clone is a singleton in its sample. V usage is TRBV4-1 and J usage is TRBJ1-2; D gene ambiguous. Trimming shortened V by 3 bases and J by 0 bases, and 8 bases separated the two germline ends. In germline, CDR1 is MGHRA, CDR2 YSYEKL. This CDR3 contains 14 residues. CDR3 nucleotides: TGCGCCAGCAGCCAGTCGGCAGCTAACTATGGCTACACCTTC. Residues: CASSQSAANYGYTF.

In its sample, this clone was seen once. The V call is TRBV7-2, the J call TRBJ2-3, with 11 bases that match TRBD2. The V gene end was trimmed by 5 bases and the J gene end by 0 bases; junction bases not matched to a gene: 4. The CDR3 sequence is 16 residues long. The germline V gene has CDR1 SGHTA and CDR2 FQGNSA. The CDR3 bases are TGTGCCAGCAGCCTGGGACTAGCGGCCAGCACAGATACGCAGTATTTT. Translation: CASSLGLAASTDTQYF. Supplemented by reference TRBV7-2 and TRBJ2-3, the full variable domain reads GAGVSQSPSNKVTEKGKDVELRCDPISGHTALYWYRQSLGQGLEFLIYFQGNSAPDKSGLPSDRFSAERTGGSVSTLTIQRTQQEDSAVYLCASSLGLAASTDTQYFGPGTRLTVL.